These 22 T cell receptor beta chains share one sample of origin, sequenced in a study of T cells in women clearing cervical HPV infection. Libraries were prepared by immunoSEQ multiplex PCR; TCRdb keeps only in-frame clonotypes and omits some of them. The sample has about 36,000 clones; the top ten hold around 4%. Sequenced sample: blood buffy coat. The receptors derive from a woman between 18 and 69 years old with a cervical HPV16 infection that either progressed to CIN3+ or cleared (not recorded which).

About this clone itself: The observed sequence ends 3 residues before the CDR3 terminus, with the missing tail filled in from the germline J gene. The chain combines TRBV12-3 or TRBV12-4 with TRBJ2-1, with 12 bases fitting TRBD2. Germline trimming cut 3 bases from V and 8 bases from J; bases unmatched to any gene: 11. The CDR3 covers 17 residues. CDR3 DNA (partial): TGTGCCAGCAGTTTCCCTACGTCTAGCGGGGGGGTTCATGAG. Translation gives CASSFPTSSGGVHE. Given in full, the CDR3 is CASSFPTSSGGVHEQFF.

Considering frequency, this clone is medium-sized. The part of the CDR3 DNA that was read is TGTGCCAGCAGTGGGACAGGGGGCGCGAGCAATCAGCCC. Translating it yields CASSGTGGASNQP. The whole CDR3 sequence reads CASSGTGGASNQPQHF. This chain connects TRBV6-2 or TRBV6-3 to TRBJ1-5, with 12 bases fitting TRBD1. Coverage ceases 3 residues before the CDR3 finishes, and the germline J gene fills in the end. This CDR3 is 16 amino acids long. Germline V lookup: CDR1 MNHEY, CDR2 SVGEGT. Unmatched junction bases numbered 3, after V lost 5 bases and J lost 1 base.

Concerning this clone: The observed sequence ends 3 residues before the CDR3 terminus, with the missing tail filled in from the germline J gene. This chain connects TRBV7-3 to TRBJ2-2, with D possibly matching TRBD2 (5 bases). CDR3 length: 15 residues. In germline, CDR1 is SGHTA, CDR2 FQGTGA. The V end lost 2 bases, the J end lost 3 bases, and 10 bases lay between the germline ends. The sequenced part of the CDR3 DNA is TGTGCCAGCAGCTTAGTGGGCGGGTACACCGGGGAG. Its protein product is CASSLVGGYTGE. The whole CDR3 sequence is CASSLVGGYTGELFF. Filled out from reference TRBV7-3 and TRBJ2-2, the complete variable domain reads GAGVSQTPSNKVTEKGKYVELRCDPISGHTALYWYRQSLGQGPEFLIYFQGTGAADDSGLPNDRFFAVRPEGSVSTLKIQRTERGDSAVYLCASSLVGGYTGELFFGEGSRLTVL.

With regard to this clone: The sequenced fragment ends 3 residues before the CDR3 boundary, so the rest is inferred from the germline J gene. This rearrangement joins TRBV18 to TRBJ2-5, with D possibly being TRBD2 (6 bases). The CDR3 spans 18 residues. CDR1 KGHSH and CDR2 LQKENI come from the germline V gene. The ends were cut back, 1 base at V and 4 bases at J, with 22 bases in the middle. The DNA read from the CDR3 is TGTGCCAGCTCACCACGGGCGGTGTCCAGCGGGTTGGGAGAGACC. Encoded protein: CASSPRAVSSGLGET. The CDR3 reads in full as CASSPRAVSSGLGETQYF. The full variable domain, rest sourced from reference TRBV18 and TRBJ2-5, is NAGVMQNPRHLVRRRGQEARLRCSPMKGHSHVYWYRQLPEEGLKFMVYLQKENIIDESGMPKERFSAEFPKEGPSILRIQQVVRGDSAAYFCASSPRAVSSGLGETQYFGPGTRLLVL.

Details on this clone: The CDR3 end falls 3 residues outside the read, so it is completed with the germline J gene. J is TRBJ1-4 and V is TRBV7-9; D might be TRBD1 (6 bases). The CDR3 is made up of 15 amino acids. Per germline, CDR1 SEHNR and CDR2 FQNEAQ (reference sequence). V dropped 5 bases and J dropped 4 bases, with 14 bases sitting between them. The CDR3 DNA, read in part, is TGTGCCAGCAGCCCCGAAGGACAGATTAATGAAAAA. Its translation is CASSPEGQINEK. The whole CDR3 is CASSPEGQINEKLFF. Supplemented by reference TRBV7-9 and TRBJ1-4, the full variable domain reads DTGVSQNPRHKITKRGQNVTFRCDPISEHNRLYWYRQTLGQGPEFLTYFQNEAQLEKSRLLSDRFSAERPKGSFSTLEIQRTEQGDSAMYLCASSPEGQINEKLFFGSGTQLSVL.

The part of the CDR3 DNA that was read is TGCAGTGCTAGAGTCTCCGGTGCCACGAGGACAGGGACTAGCGGGCCT. Protein product: CSARVSGATRTGTSGP. The CDR3 in full is CSARVSGATRTGTSGPQYF. The V and J genes are TRBV20-1 and TRBJ2-4; 12 bases fit TRBD2. The CDR3 end falls 3 residues outside the read, so it is completed with the germline J gene. CDR1 is DFQATT and CDR2 is SNEGSKA in the germline V gene (reference sequence). The CDR3 spans 19 residues.

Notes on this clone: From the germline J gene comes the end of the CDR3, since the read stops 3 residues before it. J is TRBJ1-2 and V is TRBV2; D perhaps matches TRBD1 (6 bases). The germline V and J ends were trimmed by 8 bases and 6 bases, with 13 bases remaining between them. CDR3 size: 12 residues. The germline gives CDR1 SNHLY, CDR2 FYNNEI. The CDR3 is CASRSYRDGYTF. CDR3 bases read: TGTGCCAGCCGTAGTTACAGGGATGGC. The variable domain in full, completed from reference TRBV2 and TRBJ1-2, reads EPEVTQTPSHQVTQMGQEVILRCVPISNHLYFYWYRQILGQKVEFLVSFYNNEISEKSEIFDDQFSVERPDGSNFTLKIRSTKLEDSAMYFCASRSYRDGYTFGSGTRLTVV.

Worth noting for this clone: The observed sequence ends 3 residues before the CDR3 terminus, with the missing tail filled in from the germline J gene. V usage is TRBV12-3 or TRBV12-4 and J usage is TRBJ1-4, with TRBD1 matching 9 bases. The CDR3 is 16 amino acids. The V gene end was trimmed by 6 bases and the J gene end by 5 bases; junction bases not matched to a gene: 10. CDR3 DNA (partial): TGTGCCAGCAGAACCGGGACAGGGAGAAGGAATGAAAAA. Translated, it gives CASRTGTGRRNEK. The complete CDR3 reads CASRTGTGRRNEKLFF.

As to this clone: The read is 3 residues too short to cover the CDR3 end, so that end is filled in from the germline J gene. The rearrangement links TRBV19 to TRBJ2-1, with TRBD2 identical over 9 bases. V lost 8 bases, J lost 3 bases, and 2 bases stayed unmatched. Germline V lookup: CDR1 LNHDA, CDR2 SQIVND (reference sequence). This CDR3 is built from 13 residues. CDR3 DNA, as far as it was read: TGTGCCAGTTCTAGCGGGGTCTACAATGAG. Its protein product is CASSSGVYNE. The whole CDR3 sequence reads CASSSGVYNEQFF.

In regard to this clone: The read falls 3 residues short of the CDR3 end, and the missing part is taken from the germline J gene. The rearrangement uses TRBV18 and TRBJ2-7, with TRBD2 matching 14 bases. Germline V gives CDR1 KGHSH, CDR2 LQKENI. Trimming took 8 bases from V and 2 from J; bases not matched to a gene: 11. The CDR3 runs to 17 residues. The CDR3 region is CASPRAPGLAGAYEQYF. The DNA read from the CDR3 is TGTGCCAGCCCGCGAGCGCCGGGACTAGCGGGAGCCTACGAG.

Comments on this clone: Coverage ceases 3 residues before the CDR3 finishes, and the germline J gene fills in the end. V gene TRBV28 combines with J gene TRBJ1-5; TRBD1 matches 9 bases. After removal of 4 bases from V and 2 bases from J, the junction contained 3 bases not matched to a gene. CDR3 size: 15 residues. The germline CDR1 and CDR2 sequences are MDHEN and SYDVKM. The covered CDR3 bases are TGTGCCAGCAGTTCGACAGGGGGGGGCAATCAGCCC. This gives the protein CASSSTGGGNQP. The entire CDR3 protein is CASSSTGGGNQPQHF. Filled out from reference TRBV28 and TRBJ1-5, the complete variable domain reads DVKVTQSSRYLVKRTGEKVFLECVQDMDHENMFWYRQDPGLGLRLIYFSYDVKMKEKGDIPEGYSVSREKKERFSLILESASTNQTSMYLCASSSTGGGNQPQHFGDGTRLSIL.

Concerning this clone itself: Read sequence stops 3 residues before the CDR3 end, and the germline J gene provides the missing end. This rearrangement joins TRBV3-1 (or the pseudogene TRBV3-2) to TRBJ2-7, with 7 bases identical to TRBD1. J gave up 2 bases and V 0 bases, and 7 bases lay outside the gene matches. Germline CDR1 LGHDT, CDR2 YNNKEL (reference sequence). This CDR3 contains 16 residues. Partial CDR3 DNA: TGTGCCAGCAGCCAAGAGAGGACAGGCAACCCCTACGAG. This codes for CASSQERTGNPYE. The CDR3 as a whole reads CASSQERTGNPYEQYF.

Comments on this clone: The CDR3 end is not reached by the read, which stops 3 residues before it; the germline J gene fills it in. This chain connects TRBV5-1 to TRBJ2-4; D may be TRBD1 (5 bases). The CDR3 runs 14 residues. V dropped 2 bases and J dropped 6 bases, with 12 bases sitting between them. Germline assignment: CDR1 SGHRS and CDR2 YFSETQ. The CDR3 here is CASSLGDTGNIQYF. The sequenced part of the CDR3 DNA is TGCGCCAGCAGCTTAGGTGATACAGGAAACATT.

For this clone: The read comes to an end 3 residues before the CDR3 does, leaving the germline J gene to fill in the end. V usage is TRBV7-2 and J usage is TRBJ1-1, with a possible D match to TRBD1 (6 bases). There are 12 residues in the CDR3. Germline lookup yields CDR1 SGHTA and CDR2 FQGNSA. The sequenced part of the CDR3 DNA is TGTGCCAGCAGCTTTTTGGACAGCGAA. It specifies CASSFLDSE. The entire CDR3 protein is CASSFLDSEAFF.

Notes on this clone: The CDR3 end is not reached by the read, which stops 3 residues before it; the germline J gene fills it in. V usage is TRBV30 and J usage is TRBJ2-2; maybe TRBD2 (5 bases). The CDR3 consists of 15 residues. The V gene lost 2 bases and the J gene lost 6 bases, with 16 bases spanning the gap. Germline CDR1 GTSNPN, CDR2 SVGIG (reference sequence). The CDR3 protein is CAWSLERTRAGELFF. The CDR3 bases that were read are TGTGCCTGGAGTCTGGAGCGGACGCGGGCCGGGGAG.

The CDR3 sequence: CASSQVGQETNEKLFF. The DNA read from the CDR3 is TGTGCCAGCAGCCAAGTTGGACAGGAGACTAATGAAAAA. The V gene is TRBV4-2, the J gene TRBJ1-4; 7 bases are a match to TRBD1. The CDR3 end is not reached by the read, which stops 3 residues before it; the germline J gene fills it in. The CDR3 is 16 residues long. V shed 1 base, J shed 2 bases, and the junction held 4 bases outside the gene matches. The germline V gene has CDR1 LGHNA and CDR2 YNFKEQ.

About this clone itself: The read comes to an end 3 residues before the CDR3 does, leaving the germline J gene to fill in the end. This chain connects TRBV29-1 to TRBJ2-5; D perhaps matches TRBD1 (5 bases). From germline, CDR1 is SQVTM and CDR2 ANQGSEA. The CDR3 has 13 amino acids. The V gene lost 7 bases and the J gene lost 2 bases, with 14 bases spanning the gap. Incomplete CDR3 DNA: TGCAGCGGTCGTAACAGGTCGCAAGAGACC. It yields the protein CSGRNRSQET. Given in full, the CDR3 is CSGRNRSQETQYF. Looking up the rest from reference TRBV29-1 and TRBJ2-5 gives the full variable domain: SAVISQKPSRDICQRGTSLTIQCQVDSQVTMMFWYRQQPGQSLTLIATANQGSEATYESGFVIDKFPISRPNLTFSTLTVSNMSPEDSSIYLCSGRNRSQETQYFGPGTRLLVL.

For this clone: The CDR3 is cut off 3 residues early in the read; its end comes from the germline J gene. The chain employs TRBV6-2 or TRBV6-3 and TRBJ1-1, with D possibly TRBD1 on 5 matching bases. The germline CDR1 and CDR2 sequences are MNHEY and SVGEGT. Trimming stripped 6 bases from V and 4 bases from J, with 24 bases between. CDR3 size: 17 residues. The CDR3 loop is CASRPLTGTSIFTEAFF. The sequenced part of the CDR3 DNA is TGTGCCAGCAGGCCCTTAACAGGCACTTCAATTTTCACTGAA.

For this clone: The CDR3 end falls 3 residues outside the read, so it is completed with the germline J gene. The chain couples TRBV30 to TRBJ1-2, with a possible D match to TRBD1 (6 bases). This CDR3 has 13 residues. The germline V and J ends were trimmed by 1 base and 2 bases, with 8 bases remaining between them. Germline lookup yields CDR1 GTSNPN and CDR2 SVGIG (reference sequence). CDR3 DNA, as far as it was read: TGTGCCTGGAGTGATGGGGGCAACTATGGC. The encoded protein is CAWSDGGNYG. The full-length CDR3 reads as CAWSDGGNYGYTF.

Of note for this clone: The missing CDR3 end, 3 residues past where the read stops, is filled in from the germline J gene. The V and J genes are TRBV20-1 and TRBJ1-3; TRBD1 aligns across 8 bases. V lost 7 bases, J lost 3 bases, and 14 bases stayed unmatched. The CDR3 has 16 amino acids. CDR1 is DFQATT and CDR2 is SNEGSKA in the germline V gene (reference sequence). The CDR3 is CSVDGRQGQGGNTIYF. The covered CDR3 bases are TGCAGTGTCGATGGCAGACAGGGGCAGGGTGGAAACACC.

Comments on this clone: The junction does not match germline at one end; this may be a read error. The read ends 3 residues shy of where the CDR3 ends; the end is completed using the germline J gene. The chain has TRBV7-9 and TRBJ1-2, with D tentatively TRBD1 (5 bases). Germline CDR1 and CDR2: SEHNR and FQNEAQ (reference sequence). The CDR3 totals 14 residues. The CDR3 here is CASSFGGGDYGYTF. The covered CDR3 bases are TGTGCCAGCAGCTTCGGGGGGGGTGACTACGGC.

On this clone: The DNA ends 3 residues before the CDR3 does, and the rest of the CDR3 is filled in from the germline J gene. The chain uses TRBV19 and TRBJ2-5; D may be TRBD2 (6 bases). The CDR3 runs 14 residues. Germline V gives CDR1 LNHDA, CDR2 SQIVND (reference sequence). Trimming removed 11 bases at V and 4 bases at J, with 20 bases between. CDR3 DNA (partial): TGTGCCGGTGGGATACGGGGGTGCAGAGAGACC. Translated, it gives CAGGIRGCRET. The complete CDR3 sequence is CAGGIRGCRETQYF. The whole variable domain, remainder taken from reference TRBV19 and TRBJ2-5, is DGGITQSPKYLFRKEGQNVTLSCEQNLNHDAMYWYRQDPGQGLRLIYYSQIVNDFQKGDIAEGYSVSREKKESFPLTVTSAQKNPTAFYLCAGGIRGCRETQYFGPGTRLLVL.